Below are 13 T cell receptor beta chains sequenced from a single sample in a study of post-analysis software for immune sequencing data. Study results and limitations: Patients had higher frequencies than controls of roughly five TRBV segments, including TRBV5-6, TRBV5-1 and TRBV20-1.

Their target antigens are unknown. Unique molecular identifiers were present in the TCR beta cDNA libraries. TCRdb re-called the PCR reads with MiXCR, one entry per CDR3 protein. The data contain about 540,000 distinct CDR3 sequences, around a third of them seen just once; the ten biggest clones take up 4.5% to 7.5%. Source material: blood. The receptors here all came from a girl under 18 with multiple sclerosis.

The sample holds a few counts of this clonotype. CDR3 coding DNA: TGTGCCAGCAGTGAAGTGGTAGCGGGGGGCCCCCCGGAACAGTACTTC. This codes for CASSEVVAGGPPEQYF. This sequence joins TRBV6-1 and TRBJ2-5; 10 bases align to TRBD2. This CDR3 is 16 amino acids long. Germline V gene data show CDR1 as MNHNS and CDR2 as SASEGT. V lost 1 base and J lost 11; bases outside the gene matches: 13.

The chain recombines TRBV4-1 with TRBJ2-7; TRBD1 might be the D (5 bases). The CDR3 extends over 14 amino acids. V was clipped by 1 base and J by 4 bases, with 11 bases between them. Looked up from germline, CDR1 is MGHRA and CDR2 is YSYEKL. CDR3 sequence: CASSQGGLLYEQYF. In nucleotides, the CDR3 is TGCGCCAGCAGCCAAGGGGGCCTTCTGTACGAGCAGTACTTC.

There are a few counts of this clonotype. V and J are TRBV20-1 and TRBJ2-1, with D unresolved. V was clipped by 1 base and J by 2 bases, with 15 bases between them. The germline V gene encodes CDR1 DFQATT and CDR2 SNEGSKA (reference sequence). The CDR3 totals 16 residues. CDR3 amino acids: CSARVSTSGTYNEQFF. The DNA of the CDR3 is TGCAGTGCTAGAGTCTCGACAAGTGGAACCTACAATGAGCAGTTCTTC.

This clonotype has only a few counts. The chain couples TRBV7-6 to TRBJ1-1; possibly TRBD1 for D (6 bases). The CDR3 has 16 residues. Trimming left V 7 bases short and J 1 base short, with 19 bases between. From germline, CDR1 is SGHVS and CDR2 FNYEAQ. CDR3 nucleotides: TGTGCCAGCACTATGCCCCAGGGGATATCGAACACTGAAGCTTTCTTT. It specifies CASTMPQGISNTEAFF.

Concerning this clonotype: At one boundary the junction diverges from the germline segment, which might be a read error. This sequence joins TRBV11-2 and TRBJ2-2; TRBD1 might be the D (5 bases). Germline CDR1 reads SGHAT; CDR2 reads FQNNGV. The CDR3 is 15 amino acids. This CDR3 reads CANSLQGLVDGELFF. CDR3 bases: TGTGCCAACAGCCTCCAGGGATTGGTGGACGGGGAGCTGTTTTTT. The full variable domain, rest sourced from reference TRBV11-2 and TRBJ2-2, is EAGVAQSPRYKIIEKRQSVAFWCNPISGHATLYWYQQILGQGPKLLIQFQNNGVVDDSQLPKDRFSAERLKGVDSTLKIQPAKLEDSAVYLCANSLQGLVDGELFFGEGSRLTVL.

This clonotype showed up just a few times. The DNA of the CDR3 is TGCGCCAGCAGCTTGGGGGCTACAGGGGGCGACGGCTACACCTTC. Translation: CASSLGATGGDGYTF. This chain connects TRBV5-1 to TRBJ1-2, with 9 bases aligning to TRBD1. CDR1 and CDR2 (germline): SGHRS, YFSETQ. After removal of 0 bases from V and 8 bases from J, the junction contained 8 bases not matched to a gene. CDR3 size: 15 residues.

The J gene is TRBJ1-2, the V gene TRBV10-3, with TRBD1 matching over 12 bases. The CDR3 is 15 amino acids. With V trimmed by 6 bases and J by 8 bases, 10 bases remained unmatched. Germline CDR1 and CDR2: ENHRY and SYGVKD. This CDR3 reads CAIRTGTGGPYGYTF. CDR3 in DNA: TGTGCCATCAGAACCGGGACAGGGGGCCCCTACGGCTACACCTTC.

A few counts support this clonotype. The J gene is TRBJ2-4, the V gene TRBV6-1, with a weak D call TRBD2 (6 bases). This CDR3 has 12 residues. CDR1 and CDR2 (germline): MNHNS, SASEGT. The V end lost 2 bases, the J end lost 15 bases, and 14 bases lay between the germline ends. CDR3 nucleotide sequence: TGTGCCAGCAGTGAATCGGGGGTCTCACGGTACTTC. Its translation is CASSESGVSRYF.

The chain employs TRBV5-4 and TRBJ2-1; 9 bases are a match to TRBD1. With 4 bases clipped from V and 0 bases from J, the junction kept 5 bases outside the gene matches. The V gene's germline CDR1 is SGHNT and CDR2 YYREEE (reference sequence). The CDR3 is 16 residues long. CDR3 nucleotides: TGTGCCAGCAGCGCGGGACAGGGACGCTCCTACAATGAGCAGTTCTTC. This translates into CASSAGQGRSYNEQFF.

This chain links TRBV7-7 with TRBJ2-5; D not resolved. CDR3 length equals 14 residues. The V and J ends lost 4 bases and 5 bases respectively, with 14 bases between them. From germline, CDR1 is SSHAT and CDR2 FNYEAQ (reference sequence). DNA for the CDR3: TGTGCCAGCAGCTATCTACCGAACGGGGAGACCCAGTACTTC. It encodes CASSYLPNGETQYF.

This clonotype was found many times. The rearrangement joins TRBV7-3 to TRBJ2-6; tentative D call: TRBD1 (5 bases). The CDR3 length is 15 residues. The germline V gene encodes CDR1 SGHTA and CDR2 FQGTGA. Trimming shortened V by 2 bases and J by 9 bases, and 14 bases separated the two germline ends. DNA of the CDR3: TGTGCCAGCAGCTTACAGGGATCCTTAGGCAACGTCCTGACTTTC. Encoded protein: CASSLQGSLGNVLTF. The full variable domain, in which reference TRBV7-3 and TRBJ2-6 provide the parts outside the CDR3, is GAGVSQTPSNKVTEKGKYVELRCDPISGHTALYWYRQSLGQGPEFLIYFQGTGAADDSGLPNDRFFAVRPEGSVSTLKIQRTERGDSAVYLCASSLQGSLGNVLTFGAGSRLTVL.

J is TRBJ2-1 and V is TRBV20-1, with D possibly being TRBD2 (5 bases). Germline-derived CDR1 and CDR2 are DFQATT and SNEGSKA (reference sequence). V was pared by 4 bases and J by 10 bases, with 23 bases between. This CDR3 contains 15 residues. The DNA of the CDR3 is TGCAGTGCTAACCTACTAGTGTCCAGTGATTGGGAGCAGTTCTTC. Its protein product is CSANLLVSSDWEQFF.

This clonotype was seen a single time. The rearrangement uses TRBV21-1 and TRBJ1-5; TRBD1, as called in the table, went unchecked against the DNA. TRBV21-1 represents a pseudogene. This CDR3 contains 17 residues. This CDR3 is CASSKAPYRGGNQPQHF. CDR3 nucleotide sequence: TGTGCCAGCAGCAAAGCCCCGTACAGGGGAGGCAATCAGCCCCAGCATTTT.